This T cell receptor beta chain is drawn from a study of T cell repertoires in cytomegalovirus infection (dated by TCRdb to between 2019 and 2020). General notes on the study: The HLA type of each donor mattered for the analysis, because public TCR beta signatures pointed to carriage of CMV infection along with the matching HLA type. General findings and caveats noted by the study authors: Cumulative frequency of public TCR beta family members discriminated carriers of CMV infection plus the relevant HLA type in this cohort and an independent approximately 360-donor cohort. In the ex vivo response, HLA-C-restricted CMV-specific TCR beta clonotypes were dominant, and in two of eight donors the single most frequent clonotype came from this HLA-C-restricted group.

Sequencer: Illumina HiSeq 1500. Clones were called with MiXCR by TCRdb after fastp trimmed the public reads at Q25, and only in-frame beta chains were retained. Every distinct CDR3 protein forms one entry, paired with its most common genes and DNA. Across this sample there are 400,000 or so distinct CDR3 sequences, with 25% to 40% seen only once. The top ten hold 12% to 15% of the sample. The CDR3, cysteine through phenylalanine, is 16 amino acids long. Kept here is only the CDR3 DNA, which spans 48 bases and is read in frame from base 1. Taken from the germline V gene, the CDR1 and CDR2 loops are LGHNA and YNFKEQ. The V end gives up 3 bases and the J end 4 bases, leaving 11 bases in the junction not matched to a gene. This clonotype occurred many times. Its antigen has not been determined. One base away there is no much larger clone; base qualities are not given.

The chain is encoded by TRBV4-2 joined to TRBJ1-2; TRBD1 aligns with 7 central bases. The sample taken for sequencing was PBMCs. The sequence was collected from a human donor in good health (CMV status not recorded). Some clones in this sample may be carry-over from other donors' samples. The DNA sequence is as follows: TGTGCCAGCAGCCAGGATCCTAGGGACAGCCTCTATGGCTACACCTTC. Translation gives CASSQDPRDSLYGYTF.